The 9 T cell receptor beta chains given below trace back to one sample, sequenced in a study of T cell repertoires in cytomegalovirus infection. Their recognized antigens are unknown. TCRdb fed the reads into MiXCR, producing one record per CDR3 protein. The sample yields roughly 920,000 distinct CDR3 sequences, about a third seen once. Here the sequenced sample was cultured CD8+ T cells from PBMCs, taken from culture after CMV antigen stimulation. The receptors originated from a human donor in good health (CMV status not recorded). Some clones in this sample may be carry-over from other donors' samples.

This chain connects TRBV28 to TRBJ1-2, with D uncertain. This CDR3 is 13 amino acids long. The germline V gene has CDR1 MDHEN and CDR2 SYDVKM. The V gene lost 10 bases and the J gene lost 1 base, with 13 bases spanning the gap. The CDR3 region has the DNA TGTGCCACTCCAGACGGCGGTAACTATGGCTACACCTTC. Translating gives CATPDGGNYGYTF.

This rearrangement joins TRBV6-6 to TRBJ2-1, with 8 positions matching TRBD1. Trimming removed 0 bases from V and 8 bases from J; junction bases left unmatched: 12. Germline CDR1 and CDR2: MNHNY and SVGAGI (reference sequence). This CDR3 region has 17 residues. In DNA form, the CDR3 reads TGTGCCAGCAGTTACTCGCAGGGGGCGCGTTTTAACTATGAGCAGTTCTTC. Translated, it gives CASSYSQGARFNYEQFF.

This clonotype was counted many times. The gene calls are TRBV7-2 and TRBJ2-2; D call uncertain. CDR3 length equals 11 residues. Per germline, CDR1 SGHTA and CDR2 FQGNSA. V lost 4 bases and J 7 bases, leaving 4 bases between the germline ends. DNA of the CDR3: TGTGCCAGCAGCTGGGACGGGGAGCTGTTTTTT. Translation gives CASSWDGELFF.

This chain uses TRBV27 with TRBJ2-1; TRBD2 might be the D (6 bases). The CDR3 has 15 residues. Germline assignment: CDR1 MNHEY and CDR2 SMNVEV (reference sequence). V gave up 5 bases and J gave up 11 bases, with 22 bases separating them. The CDR3 bases are TGTGCCAGCAGTGGCGACGGGGGTGGAGCTCCGAAGCAGTTCTTC. Its translation: CASSGDGGGAPKQFF.

The V and J genes are TRBV13 and TRBJ2-1; 11 bases are shared with TRBD2. Per the germline V gene, CDR1 is PRHDT and CDR2 is FYEKMQ (reference sequence). The V gene end was trimmed by 5 bases and the J gene end by 7 bases; junction bases not matched to a gene: 7. This CDR3 contains 15 residues. Here the CDR3 reads CASSSIAGGRNEQFF. The DNA for the CDR3 is TGTGCCAGCAGCAGTATAGCGGGGGGGCGGAATGAGCAGTTCTTC.

There are a few counts of this clonotype. V is TRBV6-6 and J is TRBJ2-2, with D unresolved. Germline CDR1 is MNHNY and CDR2 is SVGAGI (reference sequence). V shed 2 bases and J shed 8 bases, with 6 bases lying between them. The CDR3 extends over 12 amino acids. CDR3 protein: CASSYPAGELFF. CDR3 bases: TGTGCCAGCAGTTACCCCGCGGGGGAGCTGTTTTTT.

V gene TRBV7-9 combines with J gene TRBJ2-7; D unresolved. Trimming cost V 6 bases and J 4 bases, with 13 bases left between them. From germline, CDR1 is SEHNR and CDR2 FQNEAQ (reference sequence). The CDR3 extends over 13 amino acids. The CDR3 loop reads CASSPLLPYEQYV. In DNA, the CDR3 is TGTGCCAGCAGTCCACTACTTCCTTACGAGCAGTACGTC.

This clonotype appeared many times. The chain employs TRBV7-8 and TRBJ2-7; no clear D gene. The germline V gene has CDR1 SGHVS and CDR2 FQNEAQ. Deletions cut 5 bases from V and 3 bases from J, with 14 bases between. The CDR3 is 14 amino acids. CDR3 in DNA: TGTGCCAGCAGCCCCTCCCCGTCTTACTACGAGCAGTACGTC. Amino acids: CASSPSPSYYEQYV.

This clonotype was seen a few times. The rearrangement links TRBV10-3 to TRBJ2-7; D assignment may be TRBD1 or TRBD2 (6 bases each). The V end was cut by 4 bases, the J end by 4 bases, with 8 bases between. From germline, CDR1 is ENHRY and CDR2 SYGVKD. This CDR3 has 12 residues. The CDR3, as DNA: TGTGCCATCAGTGGGGGGGCATACGAGCAGTACGTC. Protein sequence: CAISGGAYEQYV.